One sample yielded the 9 T cell receptor beta chains listed below, sequenced in a study of blood T cell repertoires in COVID-19. Profiling relied on immunoSEQ multiplex PCR, and the TCRdb table lists in-frame clones only, not all of them. Here the sample spans 230,000 or so clones, about nine tenths being singletons. The sample taken for sequencing was PBMCs or T cells enriched from blood (not recorded which). These TCRs come from a woman between 35 and 50 years old with acute COVID-19.

Concerning this clone: Mismatch with germline at one junction end may stem from a read error. The chain is built from TRBV7-8 and TRBJ1-2; 7 bases map to TRBD1. This CDR3 region has 13 residues. CDR1 and CDR2 (germline): SGHVS, FQNEAQ. This CDR3 is CASSPQRTGFIRF. The DNA of the CDR3 is TGTGCCAGCAGCCCTCAGCGGACAGGCTTTATCCGATTC. The variable domain in full, with the rest retrieved from reference TRBV7-8 and TRBJ1-2, is GAGVSQSPRYKVAKRGQDVALRCDPISGHVSLFWYQQALGQGPEFLTYFQNEAQLDKSGLPSDRFFAERPEGSVSTLKIQRTQQEDSAVYLCASSPQRTGFIRFGSGTRLTVV.

This clone was picked up one time. In DNA, the CDR3 is TGTGCCAGCAGCTTGGGACAGGCGTACATCTACGAGCAGTACTTC. Amino acids: CASSLGQAYIYEQYF. The rearrangement joins TRBV5-6 to TRBJ2-7, with D perhaps TRBD1 (6 bases). Germline V gives CDR1 SGHDT, CDR2 YYEEEE. The CDR3 is 15 residues long. The V gene lost 0 bases and the J gene lost 3 bases, with 13 bases spanning the gap.

The V call is TRBV12-5, the J call TRBJ1-2; possible D gene TRBD1, 5 bases. Germline V gives CDR1 LGHNT, CDR2 FRNRAP. V was trimmed by 3 bases and J by 6 bases, leaving 23 bases between them. The CDR3 is made up of 17 amino acids. This chain's CDR3 is CASGFVLGTGKMHGYTF. In DNA form, the CDR3 reads TGTGCTAGTGGTTTCGTTCTCGGGACTGGTAAAATGCATGGCTACACCTTC. The whole variable domain, remainder taken from reference TRBV12-5 and TRBJ1-2, is DARVTQTPRHKVTEMGQEVTMRCQPILGHNTVFWYRQTMMQGLELLAYFRNRAPLDDSGMPKDRFSAEMPDATLATLKIQPSEPRDSAVYFCASGFVLGTGKMHGYTFGSGTRLTVV.

This clone was detected only once. The rearrangement uses TRBV3-1 (or the pseudogene TRBV3-2) and TRBJ1-6, with D perhaps TRBD1 (5 bases). V lost 4 bases to trimming and J lost 9 bases, with 22 bases between them. CDR1 is LGHDT, CDR2 YNNKEL, per germline (reference sequence). The CDR3 extends over 17 amino acids. The CDR3 reads CASSRVYRGVGGSPLHF. The DNA of the CDR3 is TGTGCCAGCAGCCGTGTCTACAGAGGGGTCGGGGGTTCACCCCTCCACTTT.

This rearrangement joins TRBV6-4 to TRBJ2-2; TRBD1 aligns across 8 bases. Germline CDR1 MRHNA, CDR2 SNTAGT. CDR3 size: 15 residues. V dropped 8 bases and J dropped 4; count of bases not matched to a gene: 9. The CDR3 nucleotides read TGTGCCAGCTCACCCAGAGACAGGGGCACCGGGGAGCTGTTTTTT. It encodes CASSPRDRGTGELFF.

Only one count was recorded for this clone. The J gene is TRBJ2-2, the V gene TRBV7-2, with TRBD1 identical over 9 bases. Germline CDR1 SGHTA, CDR2 FQGNSA. The trim removed 5 bases at V and 4 bases at J, leaving 5 bases unmatched. This CDR3 has 15 residues. The CDR3 here is CASSRGQGRTGELFF. The CDR3 nucleotides read TGTGCCAGCAGCAGGGGACAGGGCCGCACCGGGGAGCTGTTTTTT.

This chain joins TRBV28 and TRBJ1-1; maybe TRBD1 (6 bases). Trimming removed 3 bases at V and 1 base at J, with 12 bases between. Germline lookup yields CDR1 MDHEN and CDR2 SYDVKM. The CDR3 is 15 residues long. CDR3 DNA sequence: TGTGCCAGCAGTTTCCCCGGGACACCGAACACTGAAGCTTTCTTT. It specifies CASSFPGTPNTEAFF.

This chain uses TRBV6-6 with TRBJ1-2, with TRBD1 as a possible D gene (6 bases). V lost 2 bases, J lost 3 bases, and 10 bases lay in between. The germline CDR1 and CDR2 sequences are MNHNY and SVGAGI (reference sequence). The CDR3 runs to 14 residues. Here the CDR3 reads CASSYDEGDYGYTF. CDR3 coding DNA: TGTGCCAGCAGTTACGACGAGGGGGACTATGGCTACACCTTC.

V gene TRBV11-2 combines with J gene TRBJ2-2, with a tentative D call TRBD1 (6 bases). CDR1 and CDR2 from the germline V gene are SGHAT and FQNNGV. Between the trimmed V and J ends, which lost 4 bases and 6 bases, there was a span of 12 bases. CDR3 length equals 14 residues. The DNA of the CDR3 is TGTGCCAGCAGCTACCCAGCAGGGGCCGGGGAGCTGTTTTTT. Protein: CASSYPAGAGELFF.